The 26 T cell receptor beta chains listed next were all sequenced from one sample in a study of neurological immune-mediated disorders (dated by TCRdb to about 2019). Receptor libraries were prepared by 5' RACE. TCRdb lists the instrument as Illumina HiSeq 2500. TCRdb trimmed the raw reads at Q25, called clones with MiXCR and kept productive beta chains. Duplicate CDR3 protein sequences are folded into a single record with the most common DNA and genes. Recorded for this sample are about 62,000 distinct CDR3 sequences; about 3.5% of them occurred a single time. The ten largest clonotypes hold 2.2% of the sample. What was sequenced was PBMCs. The receptors derive from a woman aged 45-65 years with multiple sclerosis.

This clonotype was recorded at least ten times. The chain is built from TRBV7-2 and TRBJ1-2; possibly TRBD1 for D (5 bases). Trimming cost V 5 bases and J 4 bases, with 14 bases left between them. CDR1 SGHTA and CDR2 FQGNSA come from the germline V gene. The CDR3 is 14 residues long. The CDR3 DNA follows: TGTGCCAGCAGCCCCGAAGGGGAGGCCTATGGCTACACCTTC. Amino acid sequence: CASSPEGEAYGYTF.

This clonotype came up many times. This chain connects TRBV5-1 to TRBJ2-7; D is perhaps TRBD2 (5 bases). V lost 6 bases and J 4 bases, leaving 14 bases between the germline ends. Per the germline V gene, CDR1 is SGHRS and CDR2 is YFSETQ. The length of the CDR3 is 13 residues. The CDR3 is CASKIIGEYEQYF. In DNA, the CDR3 is TGCGCCAGCAAAATTATCGGGGAGTACGAGCAGTACTTC. The full variable domain, its missing parts supplied by reference TRBV5-1 and TRBJ2-7, is KAGVTQTPRYLIKTRGQQVTLSCSPISGHRSVSWYQQTPGQGLQFLFEYFSETQRNKGNFPGRFSGRQFSNSRSEMNVSTLELGDSALYLCASKIIGEYEQYFGPGTRLTVT.

This clonotype was seen many times. The genes are TRBV7-9 and TRBJ2-7; no clear D. With 3 bases removed from V and 13 bases from J, the gap between germline ends came to 13 bases. Per the germline V gene, CDR1 is SEHNR and CDR2 is FQNEAQ (reference sequence). The CDR3 contains 11 residues. For the CDR3, the DNA is TGTGCCAGCAGCTTTGGACGGAACCTATACTTC. Amino acid sequence: CASSFGRNLYF.

This clonotype was observed many times. V usage is TRBV20-1 and J usage is TRBJ2-7; tentatively, D is TRBD1 (6 bases). Germline values: CDR1 DFQATT, CDR2 SNEGSKA (reference sequence). The CDR3 covers 12 residues. V dropped 0 bases and J dropped 6 bases, with 9 bases sitting between them. CDR3 nucleotide sequence: TGCAGTGCTAGAGAGGGGGCGGGCGAGCAGTACTTC. Amino acid sequence: CSAREGAGEQYF.

This clonotype was recorded at least ten times. The rearrangement links TRBV5-1 to TRBJ2-1, with 12 bases matching TRBD2. J was trimmed by 3 bases and V by 2 bases; bases with no gene match: 9. Per the germline V gene, CDR1 is SGHRS and CDR2 is YFSETQ. The CDR3 runs to 18 residues. Written as DNA, the CDR3 is TGCGCCAGCAGCTTTCGCCTACTAGCGGGAGGAAACTACAATGAGCAGTTCTTC. Its protein is CASSFRLLAGGNYNEQFF.

This clonotype came up many times. This chain links TRBV7-8 with TRBJ1-1, with a tentative D call TRBD1 (6 bases). V dropped 5 bases and J dropped 3 bases, with 16 bases sitting between them. CDR1 and CDR2 (germline): SGHVS, FQNEAQ. The CDR3 is 15 residues long. The CDR3 here is CASSKRTGSDTEAFF. The CDR3 bases are TGTGCCAGCAGCAAACGAACAGGGAGCGACACTGAAGCTTTCTTT.

In its sample, this clonotype was seen many times. The chain couples TRBV5-1 to TRBJ2-5, with 7 bases lining up with TRBD1. The J segment lost 1 base and the V segment lost 5 bases, leaving 11 bases of the junction unmatched. Germline CDR1 SGHRS, CDR2 YFSETQ. The CDR3 length is 16 residues. The CDR3 protein is CASSLAWDSSQETQYF. The CDR3 nucleotides are TGCGCCAGCAGTCTCGCCTGGGACAGTAGCCAAGAGACCCAGTACTTC. Supplemented by reference TRBV5-1 and TRBJ2-5, the full variable domain reads KAGVTQTPRYLIKTRGQQVTLSCSPISGHRSVSWYQQTPGQGLQFLFEYFSETQRNKGNFPGRFSGRQFSNSRSEMNVSTLELGDSALYLCASSLAWDSSQETQYFGPGTRLLVL.

This clonotype was counted many times. This chain uses TRBV20-1 with TRBJ2-5; 9 positions agree with TRBD1. Germline trimming cut 6 bases from V and 5 bases from J; bases unmatched to any gene: 7. This CDR3 has 13 amino acids. Looked up from germline, CDR1 is DFQATT and CDR2 is SNEGSKA (reference sequence). DNA of the CDR3: TGCAGTGCCGCACAGGGGGCGGCTGAGACCCAGTACTTC. As protein: CSAAQGAAETQYF.

Many counts were recorded for this clonotype. The chain uses TRBV5-1 and TRBJ2-2; D might be TRBD1 (5 bases). CDR1 is SGHRS and CDR2 is YFSETQ in the germline V gene. The CDR3 has 14 amino acids. The ends were cut back, 4 bases at V and 2 bases at J, with 9 bases in the middle. The CDR3 DNA reads TGCGCCAGCAGCCTGGACATTAACACCGGGGAGCTGTTTTTT. This translates into CASSLDINTGELFF.

Worth noting for this clonotype: A read error may account for a junction end that differs from germline. V usage is TRBV9 and J usage is TRBJ1-5; TRBD1 might be the D (6 bases). This CDR3 has 15 residues. Germline loops: CDR1 SGDLS, CDR2 YYNGEE. This CDR3 reads CASSVGAGDNQPQNF. CDR3 in DNA: TGTGCCAGCAGCGTAGGAGCAGGGGACAATCAGCCCCAGAATTTT.

This clonotype was seen ten or more times. The genes are TRBV9 and TRBJ2-7; 7 bases are a match to TRBD2. The CDR3 has 15 amino acids. With 0 bases clipped from V and 2 bases from J, the junction kept 5 bases outside the gene matches. Germline V lookup: CDR1 SGDLS, CDR2 YYNGEE. CDR3 residues: CASSVAEGGTYEQYF. DNA for the CDR3: TGTGCCAGCAGCGTAGCTGAGGGAGGGACCTACGAGCAGTACTTC.

The sample holds many counts of this clonotype. The chain is built from TRBV12-3 or TRBV12-4 and TRBJ2-1; D gene ambiguous. This CDR3 has 13 residues. V was pared by 2 bases and J by 6 bases, with 8 bases between. CDR3 amino acids: CASSLLRSNEQFF. Written as DNA, the CDR3 is TGTGCCAGCAGTTTATTGCGCTCCAATGAGCAGTTCTTC.

This clonotype was recorded at least ten times. DNA for the CDR3: TGCGCCAGCAGCCCAGGGACAGCAAGCTACGAGCAGTACTTC. Its protein is CASSPGTASYEQYF. This chain links TRBV4-3 with TRBJ2-7; 7 bases align to TRBD1. The CDR3 loop spans 14 amino acids. CDR1 and CDR2 (germline): LGHNA, YSLEER. V lost 4 bases to trimming and J lost 3 bases; unmatched junction nucleotides: 6.

The chain links TRBV7-3 to TRBJ2-3, with D hard to call. This CDR3 region has 12 residues. CDR1 SGHTA and CDR2 FQGTGA come from the germline V gene. Trimming shortened V by 5 bases and J by 8 bases, and 11 bases separated the two germline ends. The DNA for the CDR3 is TGTGCCAGCAGCACCACCTCGGGTACGCAGTATTTT. It is translated as CASSTTSGTQYF.

There are many counts of this clonotype. The chain uses TRBV5-1 and TRBJ2-2, with 12 bases that match TRBD2. The V segment lost 0 bases and the J segment 5 bases; nucleotides outside the gene matches: 2. CDR3 length equals 16 residues. Germline-derived CDR1 and CDR2 are SGHRS and YFSETQ. The CDR3 protein is CASSLGLAGVTGELFF. The CDR3 DNA reads TGCGCCAGCAGCTTGGGACTAGCGGGAGTGACCGGGGAGCTGTTTTTT. The entire variable domain, with the rest obtained from reference TRBV5-1 and TRBJ2-2, is as follows: KAGVTQTPRYLIKTRGQQVTLSCSPISGHRSVSWYQQTPGQGLQFLFEYFSETQRNKGNFPGRFSGRQFSNSRSEMNVSTLELGDSALYLCASSLGLAGVTGELFFGEGSRLTVL.

This clonotype has a count of ten or more. The chain carries TRBV29-1 and TRBJ2-2; 9 bases line up with TRBD1. Per the germline V gene, CDR1 is SQVTM and CDR2 is ANQGSEA. This CDR3 region has 12 residues. V dropped 7 bases and J dropped 6; count of bases not matched to a gene: 3. This chain's CDR3 is CSARQGAGELFF. CDR3 nucleotide sequence: TGCAGCGCCAGACAGGGGGCCGGGGAGCTGTTTTTT.

This clonotype came up many times. A much larger clone differs by one base, so this may be a read error. This chain links TRBV12-3 or TRBV12-4 with TRBJ1-1; tentatively, D is TRBD1 (5 bases). The V and J ends lost 7 bases and 4 bases respectively, with 13 bases between them. The CDR3 has 13 amino acids. This chain's CDR3 is CASKAGTSTEAFF. The CDR3 bases are TGTGCCAGCAAGGCAGGGACCTCCACTGAAGCTTTCTTT.

The sample holds many counts of this clonotype. The chain links TRBV7-8 to TRBJ2-4; D may match TRBD1 or TRBD2 (5 bases each). The CDR3 is 19 amino acids. V was cut by 1 base and J by 0 bases, with 19 bases left in between. Germline V gene data show CDR1 as SGHVS and CDR2 as FQNEAQ. The CDR3 spells CASSLVSGRLLLAKNIQYF. The CDR3 DNA reads as TGTGCCAGCAGCTTAGTATCGGGACGGCTATTACTAGCCAAAAACATTCAGTACTTC.

This clonotype was observed at least ten times. As DNA, the CDR3 is TGCAGTGCTTCCCAAGCTCCTGATGTTGGCTACACCTTC. Amino acid sequence: CSASQAPDVGYTF. This rearrangement joins TRBV20-1 to TRBJ1-2; no clear D gene. This CDR3 is 13 amino acids long. Germline V gene sequence: CDR1 DFQATT, CDR2 SNEGSKA (reference sequence). V was shortened by 5 bases and J by 7 bases, with 17 bases between the two germline ends.

V is TRBV5-6 and J is TRBJ2-7; 8 positions match TRBD2. The germline V gene has CDR1 SGHDT and CDR2 YYEEEE. The J segment lost 6 bases and the V segment lost 2 bases, leaving 4 bases of the junction unmatched. This CDR3 comprises 13 residues. The CDR3 reads CASSLKGLVEQYF. The CDR3 nucleotides read TGTGCCAGCAGCTTAAAGGGACTAGTCGAGCAGTACTTC. Based on the CDR3 plus reference TRBV5-6 and TRBJ2-7, the full variable domain is DAGVTQSPTHLIKTRGQQVTLRCSPKSGHDTVSWYQQALGQGPQFIFQYYEEEERQRGNFPDRFSGHQFPNYSSELNVNALLLGDSALYLCASSLKGLVEQYFGPGTRLTVT.

This clonotype has ten or more counts. This chain connects TRBV7-6 to TRBJ2-7; 10 nucleotides align to TRBD1. V dropped 5 bases and J dropped 2; count of bases not matched to a gene: 3. The CDR3 is 14 amino acids. The germline CDR1 and CDR2 sequences are SGHVS and FNYEAQ. The CDR3 reads CASSRDRGPYEQYF. The CDR3 DNA reads TGTGCCAGCAGCCGGGACAGGGGACCCTACGAGCAGTACTTC.

This clonotype came up many times. V is TRBV11-2 and J is TRBJ2-3, with D perhaps matching TRBD1 or TRBD2 (5 bases each). V was cut by 6 bases and J by 0 bases, with 7 bases left in between. The CDR3 is made up of 13 amino acids. Germline V lookup: CDR1 SGHAT, CDR2 FQNNGV. This CDR3 is CASSWDSTDTQYF. The CDR3 DNA is TGTGCCAGCAGTTGGGACAGCACAGATACGCAGTATTTT.

This chain joins TRBV19 and TRBJ2-1; 7 positions agree with TRBD1. The V and J ends lost 9 bases and 4 bases, in that order; junction bases with no gene match: 9. The germline V gene encodes CDR1 LNHDA and CDR2 SQIVND (reference sequence). The CDR3 covers 14 residues. The CDR3 nucleotides are TGTGCCAGCCACCGGGACAGCTCTTACAATGAGCAGTTCTTC. This sequence encodes CASHRDSSYNEQFF.

The chain combines TRBV29-1 with TRBJ2-5; D uncertain. The V gene lost 8 bases and the J gene lost 5 bases, with 18 bases spanning the gap. This CDR3 has 13 residues. From germline, CDR1 is SQVTM and CDR2 ANQGSEA. CDR3 in amino acids: CSILRKSRETQYF. The CDR3 bases are TGCAGCATCCTTCGGAAAAGCCGGGAGACCCAGTACTTC.

This clonotype came up many times. The rearrangement links TRBV6-2 or TRBV6-3 to TRBJ2-6, with no clear D. The CDR3 has 15 residues. Germline CDR1 reads MNHEY; CDR2 reads SVGEGT. The V gene lost 0 bases and the J gene lost 1 base, with 4 bases spanning the gap. In nucleotides, the CDR3 is TGTGCCAGCAGTTACTCGGGGTCTGGGGCCAACGTCCTGACTTTC. It encodes CASSYSGSGANVLTF.

This clonotype was observed many times. The J gene is TRBJ2-3, the V gene TRBV20-1; TRBD2 is a possible D gene (6 bases). This CDR3 has 14 residues. The V and J ends lost 6 bases and 1 base respectively, with 14 bases between them. Germline lookup yields CDR1 DFQATT and CDR2 SNEGSKA (reference sequence). The CDR3 DNA reads TGCAGTGCGGATCCCAGCGGGCGCACAGATACGCAGTATTTT. Protein sequence: CSADPSGRTDTQYF.